The rows below give T cell receptor beta chains drawn from one sample of a study of T-cell reconstitution after alpha-beta-depleted transplantation in children. From the PCR reads, TCRdb called clonotypes with MiXCR, one entry per CDR3 protein. Here the sample spans hundreds of thousands of distinct CDR3 sequences, around 15% being singletons. This sample comprised PBMCs, mostly from graft donor cells, obtained 360 days after TCRalphabeta/CD19-depleted stem cell transplant. These TCRs come from a boy less than two years old who had a stem cell transplant for Wiskott-Aldrich syndrome, so the T cells may come from the graft donor. Each CDR3 is given with its conserved first and last residue. Each record gives: D gene, clone size, V gene, J gene, CDR3 protein, CDR3 DNA. D genes are given only for firm matches. A row's size may be missing; if present it is once, few, many or a size class.

>-|many|TRBV6-2/TRBV6-3|TRBJ2-2
CASSHGGELFF
TGTGCCAGCAGTCACGGGGGGGAGCTGTTTTTT
>-|-|TRBV2|TRBJ2-5
CASTPVDRSSETQYF
TGTGCCAGCACCCCGGTCGATAGATCGTCAGAGACCCAGTACTTC
>TRBD1|-|TRBV12-3/TRBV12-4|TRBJ2-7
CASSLSGGGSYEQYF
TGTGCCAGCAGTTTATCAGGGGGTGGCTCCTACGAGCAGTACTTC
>-|-|TRBV5-1|TRBJ2-1
CASSLRGAPLWEQFF
TGCGCCAGCAGCTTGCGGGGGGCCCCCCTCTGGGAGCAGTTCTTC
>-|few|TRBV4-1|TRBJ2-1
CASSQDGNGNEQFF
TGCGCCAGCAGCCAAGATGGGAACGGCAATGAGCAGTTCTTC
>-|few|TRBV12-3/TRBV12-4|TRBJ2-3
CASSFPGARTDTQYF
TGTGCCAGCAGTTTCCCGGGAGCCAGAACAGATACGCAGTATTTT
>TRBD2|few|TRBV7-9|TRBJ2-7
CASSSGLAGDRSYEQYF
TGTGCCAGCAGCTCCGGACTAGCGGGAGATCGCTCCTACGAGCAGTACTTC
>TRBD1|few|TRBV24-1|TRBJ2-3
CATSDLPTGGRNTQYF
TGTGCCACCAGTGATTTGCCGACAGGGGGAAGGAATACGCAGTATTTT
>TRBD1|-|TRBV30|TRBJ1-1
CAWAYRGQTEAFF
TGTGCCTGGGCATACAGGGGACAAACTGAAGCTTTCTTT
>-|-|TRBV14|TRBJ2-5
CASSWLQGSRETQYF
TGTGCCAGCAGCTGGCTCCAGGGGTCAAGAGAGACCCAGTACTTC
>TRBD2|-|TRBV12-3/TRBV12-4|TRBJ2-1
CASSLELAGDGEQFF
TGTGCCAGCAGTTTAGAGCTAGCGGGAGACGGGGAGCAGTTCTTC
>-|-|TRBV29-1|TRBJ2-2
CSVEKPTNTGELFF
TGCAGCGTTGAGAAACCGACCAACACCGGGGAGCTGTTTTTT
>-|-|TRBV10-3|TRBJ1-2
CAISETTGYYGYTF
TGTGCCATCAGTGAGACCACAGGGTACTATGGCTACACCTTC
>-|few|TRBV29-1|TRBJ2-7
CSVLWGQGKEAYEQYF
TGCAGCGTTCTTTGGGGCCAGGGGAAGGAGGCGTACGAGCAGTACTTC